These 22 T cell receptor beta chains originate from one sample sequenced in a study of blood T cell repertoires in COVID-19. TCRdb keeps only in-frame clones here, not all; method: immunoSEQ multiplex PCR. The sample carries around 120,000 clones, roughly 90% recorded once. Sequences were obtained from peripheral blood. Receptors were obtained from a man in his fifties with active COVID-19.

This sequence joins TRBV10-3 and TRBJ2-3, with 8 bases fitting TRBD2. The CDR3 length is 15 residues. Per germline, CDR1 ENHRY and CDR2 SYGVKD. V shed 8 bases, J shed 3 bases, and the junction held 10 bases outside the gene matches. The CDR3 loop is CAIAPSGGSTDTQYF. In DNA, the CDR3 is TGTGCCATCGCTCCGAGCGGGGGATCGACAGATACGCAGTATTTT.

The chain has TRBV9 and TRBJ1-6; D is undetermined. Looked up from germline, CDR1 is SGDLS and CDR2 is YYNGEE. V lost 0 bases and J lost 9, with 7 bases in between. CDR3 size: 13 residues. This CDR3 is CASSVGPISPLHF. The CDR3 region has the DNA TGTGCCAGCAGCGTAGGTCCAATTTCACCCCTCCACTTT.

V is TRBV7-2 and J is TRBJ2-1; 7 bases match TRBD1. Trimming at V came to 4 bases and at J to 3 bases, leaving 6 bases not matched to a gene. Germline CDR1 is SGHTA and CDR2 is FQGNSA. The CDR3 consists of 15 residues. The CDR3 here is CASSSSGTDYNEQFF. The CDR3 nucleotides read TGTGCCAGCAGCTCCTCCGGGACAGACTACAATGAGCAGTTCTTC.

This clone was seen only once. DNA for the CDR3: TGTGCCAGCAGACAGATATACAATGAGCAGTTCTTC. Translating gives CASRQIYNEQFF. The chain employs TRBV6-1 and TRBJ2-1; D unresolved. The CDR3 sequence is 12 residues long. Germline assignment: CDR1 MNHNS and CDR2 SASEGT. V gave up 6 bases and J gave up 4 bases, with 7 bases separating them.

CDR3 in DNA: TGTGCCAGCAGTTATTCAGGGTACACTGAAGCTTTCTTT. This codes for CASSYSGYTEAFF. This chain joins TRBV6-6 and TRBJ1-1, with D perhaps matching TRBD1 (5 bases). Per the germline V gene, CDR1 is MNHNY and CDR2 is SVGAGI (reference sequence). The CDR3 length is 13 residues. Trimming took 3 bases from V and 3 from J, leaving 8 bases between them.

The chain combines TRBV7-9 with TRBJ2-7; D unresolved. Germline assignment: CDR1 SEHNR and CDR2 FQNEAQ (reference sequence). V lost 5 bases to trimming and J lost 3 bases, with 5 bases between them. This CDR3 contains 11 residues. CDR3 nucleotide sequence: TGTGCCAGCAGCCGTAGCTACGAGCAGTACTTC. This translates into CASSRSYEQYF.

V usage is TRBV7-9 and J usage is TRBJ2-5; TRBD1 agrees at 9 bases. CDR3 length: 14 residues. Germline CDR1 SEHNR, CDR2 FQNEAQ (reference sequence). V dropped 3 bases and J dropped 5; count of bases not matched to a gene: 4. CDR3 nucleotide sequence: TGTGCCAGCAGCTTCACAGGGGGCGATGAGACCCAGTACTTC. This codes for CASSFTGGDETQYF.

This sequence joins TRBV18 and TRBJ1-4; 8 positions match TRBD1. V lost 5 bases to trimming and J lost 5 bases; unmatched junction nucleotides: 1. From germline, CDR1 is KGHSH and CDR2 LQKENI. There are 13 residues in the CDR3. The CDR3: CASSYRGNEKLFF. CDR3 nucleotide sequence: TGTGCCAGCTCATACAGGGGGAATGAAAAACTGTTTTTT.

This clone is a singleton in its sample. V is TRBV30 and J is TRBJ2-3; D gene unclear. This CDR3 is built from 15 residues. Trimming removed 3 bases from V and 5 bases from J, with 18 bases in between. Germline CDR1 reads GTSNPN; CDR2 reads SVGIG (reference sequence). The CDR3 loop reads CAWRPRVSSLDTQYF. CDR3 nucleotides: TGTGCCTGGAGGCCACGGGTTTCGTCATTAGATACGCAGTATTTT.

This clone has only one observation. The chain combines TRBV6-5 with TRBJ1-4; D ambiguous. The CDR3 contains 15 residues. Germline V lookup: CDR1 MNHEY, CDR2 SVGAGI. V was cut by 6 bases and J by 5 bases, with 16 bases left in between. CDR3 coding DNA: TGTGCCAGCAGGGGCTGGACTGCGAAGAATGAAAAACTGTTTTTT. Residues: CASRGWTAKNEKLFF.

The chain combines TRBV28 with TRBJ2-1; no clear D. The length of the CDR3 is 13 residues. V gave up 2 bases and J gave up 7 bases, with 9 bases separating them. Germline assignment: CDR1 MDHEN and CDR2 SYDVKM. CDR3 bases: TGTGCCAGCAGTTTAATCCGGTGGAATGAGCAGTTCTTC. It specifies CASSLIRWNEQFF.

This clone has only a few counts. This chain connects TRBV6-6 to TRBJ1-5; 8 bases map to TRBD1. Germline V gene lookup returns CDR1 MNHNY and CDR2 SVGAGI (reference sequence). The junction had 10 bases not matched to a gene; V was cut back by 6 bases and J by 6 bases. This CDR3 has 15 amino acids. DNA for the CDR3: TGTGCCAGCAGCCCCCCCGGACAGGGAGGTCAGCCCCAGCATTTT. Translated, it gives CASSPPGQGGQPQHF.

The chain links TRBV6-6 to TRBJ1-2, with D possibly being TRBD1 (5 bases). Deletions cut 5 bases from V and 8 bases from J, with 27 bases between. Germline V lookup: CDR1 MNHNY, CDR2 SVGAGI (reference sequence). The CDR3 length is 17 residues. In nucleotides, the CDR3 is TGTGCCAGCAGTCCCCCGGGACTCACTTCTTTTGTCAAGGGCTACACCTTC. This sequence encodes CASSPPGLTSFVKGYTF.

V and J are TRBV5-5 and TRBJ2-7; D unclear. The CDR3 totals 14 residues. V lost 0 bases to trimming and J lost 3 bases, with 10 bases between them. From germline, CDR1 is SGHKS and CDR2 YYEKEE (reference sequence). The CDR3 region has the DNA TGTGCCAGCAGCTTGGACTGGCGGATCTACGAGCAGTACGTC. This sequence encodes CASSLDWRIYEQYV.

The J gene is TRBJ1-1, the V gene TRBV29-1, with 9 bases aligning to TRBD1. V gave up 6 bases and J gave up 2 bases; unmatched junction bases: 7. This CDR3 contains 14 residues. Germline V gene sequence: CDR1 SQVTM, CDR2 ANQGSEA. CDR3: CSVQVGQGNTEAFF. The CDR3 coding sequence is TGCAGCGTCCAGGTGGGACAGGGAAACACTGAAGCTTTCTTT.

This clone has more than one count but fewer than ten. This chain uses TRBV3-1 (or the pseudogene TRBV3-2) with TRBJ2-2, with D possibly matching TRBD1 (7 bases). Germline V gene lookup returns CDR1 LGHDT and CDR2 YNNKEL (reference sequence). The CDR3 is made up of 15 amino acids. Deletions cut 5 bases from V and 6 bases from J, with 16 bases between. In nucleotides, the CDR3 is TGTGCCAGCAGCTCCAGCAGGGGGGTGGCCGGGGAGCTGTTTTTT. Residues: CASSSSRGVAGELFF.

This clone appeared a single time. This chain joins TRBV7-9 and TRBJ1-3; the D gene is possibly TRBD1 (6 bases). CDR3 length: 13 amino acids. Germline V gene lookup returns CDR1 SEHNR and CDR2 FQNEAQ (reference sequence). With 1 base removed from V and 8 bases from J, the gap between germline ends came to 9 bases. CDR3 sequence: CASSLVGADTIYF. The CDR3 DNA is TGTGCCAGCAGCTTAGTGGGGGCGGACACCATATATTTT.

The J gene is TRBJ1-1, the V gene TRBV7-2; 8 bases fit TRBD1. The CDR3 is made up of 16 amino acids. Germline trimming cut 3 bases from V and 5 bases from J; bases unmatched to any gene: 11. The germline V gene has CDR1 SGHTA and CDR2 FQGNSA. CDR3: CASSLFTGTGGTEAFF. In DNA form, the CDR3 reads TGTGCCAGCAGCTTGTTCACCGGGACAGGAGGTACTGAAGCTTTCTTT. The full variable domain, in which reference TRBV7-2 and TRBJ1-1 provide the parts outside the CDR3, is GAGVSQSPSNKVTEKGKDVELRCDPISGHTALYWYRQSLGQGLEFLIYFQGNSAPDKSGLPSDRFSAERTGGSVSTLTIQRTQQEDSAVYLCASSLFTGTGGTEAFFGQGTRLTVV.

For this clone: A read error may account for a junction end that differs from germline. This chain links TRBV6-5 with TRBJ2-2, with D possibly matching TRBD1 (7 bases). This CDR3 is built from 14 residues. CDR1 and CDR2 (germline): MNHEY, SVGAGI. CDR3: CASTSGGYTEELFF. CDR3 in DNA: TGTGCCAGCACCTCAGGGGGGTACACCGAGGAGCTGTTTTTT.

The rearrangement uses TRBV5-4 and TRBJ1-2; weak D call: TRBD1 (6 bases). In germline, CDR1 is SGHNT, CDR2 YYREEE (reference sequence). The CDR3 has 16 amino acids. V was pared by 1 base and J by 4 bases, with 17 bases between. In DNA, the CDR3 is TGTGCCAGCAGCTTGAGATCACAGGGTGGTCCCTATGGCTACACCTTC. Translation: CASSLRSQGGPYGYTF.

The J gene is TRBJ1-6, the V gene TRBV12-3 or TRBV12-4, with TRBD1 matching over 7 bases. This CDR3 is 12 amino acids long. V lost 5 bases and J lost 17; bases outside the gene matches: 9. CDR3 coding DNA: TGTGCCAGCAGTGGCACAGGGGATCCAATCCACTTT. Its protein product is CASSGTGDPIHF.

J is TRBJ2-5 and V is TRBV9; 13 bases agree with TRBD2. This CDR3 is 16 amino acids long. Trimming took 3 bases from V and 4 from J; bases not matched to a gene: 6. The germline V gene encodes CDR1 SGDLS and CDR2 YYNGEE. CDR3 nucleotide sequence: TGTGCCAGCAGCGCGGGACTAGCGGGGCAGATAGAGACCCAGTACTTC. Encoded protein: CASSAGLAGQIETQYF.